The 26 T cell receptor beta chains listed next were all sequenced from one sample in a study of CD8 T cells in Susac syndrome. Reverse transcription of about 0.5 to 1 ug RNA was carried out with random hexamers. TCRdb called the immunoSEQ multiplex PCR reads again in MiXCR, with one record for every CDR3 protein. The data hold approximately 100,000 distinct CDR3 sequences, with around nine tenths observed a single time. The sequencing sample was made of CD4+ T cells from PBMCs. Receptor source: a human donor in good health.

This chain joins TRBV29-1 and TRBJ2-7, with D possibly being TRBD2 (6 bases). Germline lookup yields CDR1 SQVTM and CDR2 ANQGSEA. CDR3 length: 13 amino acids. Between the trimmed V and J ends, which lost 3 bases and 4 bases, there was a span of 13 bases. The CDR3, as DNA: TGCAGCGTTGAGGAGGGGCACCAATACGAGCAGTACTTC. Residues: CSVEEGHQYEQYF.

This clonotype showed up just a few times. The chain has TRBV7-3 and TRBJ2-3, with 12 bases fitting TRBD2. Unmatched junction bases numbered 6, after V lost 5 bases and J lost 3 bases. The germline V gene has CDR1 SGHTA and CDR2 FQGTGA. The CDR3 totals 16 residues. The CDR3 loop is CASSPGLAGGTDTQYF. The CDR3 nucleotides read TGTGCCAGCAGCCCCGGGCTAGCGGGAGGGACAGATACGCAGTATTTT.

This clonotype was detected a few times. The chain uses TRBV6-2 or TRBV6-3 and TRBJ2-7; 8 bases match TRBD2. The germline CDR1 and CDR2 sequences are MNHEY and SVGEGT. J gave up 4 bases and V 2 bases, and 4 bases lay outside the gene matches. This CDR3 has 14 amino acids. CDR3 coding DNA: TGTGCCAGCAGTTACAGCGGGAGTAGGTACGAGCAGTACTTC. Translation gives CASSYSGSRYEQYF.

The genes are TRBV7-2 and TRBJ1-1; 9 bases are a match to TRBD1. The CDR3 is 14 amino acids. Germline V gene data show CDR1 as SGHTA and CDR2 as FQGNSA. V was pared by 5 bases and J by 4 bases, with 5 bases of the junction left unmatched. The CDR3 protein is CASSTPTGGTEAFF. The DNA for the CDR3 is TGTGCCAGCAGCACACCGACAGGGGGCACTGAAGCTTTCTTT.

This clonotype was observed a handful of times. The chain has TRBV13 and TRBJ1-1; D may be TRBD1 (5 bases). Trimming pared 6 bases from V and 1 base from J, leaving 12 bases between. CDR3 length: 14 residues. The germline V gene has CDR1 PRHDT and CDR2 FYEKMQ (reference sequence). CDR3 in amino acids: CASSSGGRNTEAFF. The DNA for the CDR3 is TGTGCCAGCAGTTCGGGGGGTAGGAACACTGAAGCTTTCTTT.

This clonotype was counted a single time. The chain's CDR3 is CASSQDFLAKNIQYF. The CDR3, as DNA: TGCGCCAGCAGTCAGGACTTTCTAGCCAAAAACATTCAGTACTTC. The rearrangement joins TRBV5-1 to TRBJ2-4, with D tentatively TRBD2 (5 bases). V shed 5 bases and J shed 0 bases, with 12 bases lying between them. This CDR3 region has 15 residues. CDR1 and CDR2 (germline): SGHRS, YFSETQ. The full variable domain, completed using reference TRBV5-1 and TRBJ2-4, is KAGVTQTPRYLIKTRGQQVTLSCSPISGHRSVSWYQQTPGQGLQFLFEYFSETQRNKGNFPGRFSGRQFSNSRSEMNVSTLELGDSALYLCASSQDFLAKNIQYFGAGTRLSVL.

The chain recombines TRBV15 with TRBJ2-7, with TRBD2 identical over 13 bases. The CDR3 covers 16 residues. Trimming took 5 bases from V and 9 from J; bases not matched to a gene: 13. In germline, CDR1 is LNHNV, CDR2 YYDKDF (reference sequence). CDR3 nucleotides: TGTGCCACCAGCGGTCGTCCGGGACTAGCGGGGCGAATGCAGTACTTC. It yields the protein CATSGRPGLAGRMQYF.

This chain links TRBV19 with TRBJ2-3, with 8 bases aligning to TRBD2. Germline assignment: CDR1 LNHDA and CDR2 SQIVND (reference sequence). V gave up 7 bases and J gave up 2 bases; unmatched junction bases: 11. The CDR3 length is 16 residues. The CDR3 region has the DNA TGTGCCAGTACCCCTTGGAGTAGCGGGAACACAGATACGCAGTATTTT. The encoded protein is CASTPWSSGNTDTQYF.

The J gene is TRBJ2-7, the V gene TRBV2; 9 bases map to TRBD1. J was trimmed by 2 bases and V by 11 bases; bases with no gene match: 4. Germline V gives CDR1 SNHLY, CDR2 FYNNEI. The CDR3 has 12 residues. The CDR3 nucleotides read TGTGCCGTTCGGACAGGGGCCTACGAGCAGTACTTC. Translated, it gives CAVRTGAYEQYF.

J is TRBJ1-3 and V is TRBV7-8; possibly TRBD1 for D (6 bases). V was cut by 1 base and J by 2 bases, with 15 bases left in between. CDR3 size: 17 residues. Germline values: CDR1 SGHVS, CDR2 FQNEAQ. Here the CDR3 reads CASSLVPGGATGNTIYF. In DNA form, the CDR3 reads TGTGCCAGCAGCTTAGTACCGGGGGGCGCGACTGGAAACACCATATATTTT.

This clonotype showed up just once. The chain links TRBV5-6 to TRBJ1-5; D gene uncertain. Germline CDR1 is SGHDT and CDR2 is YYEEEE. The V and J ends lost 2 bases and 6 bases respectively, with 15 bases between them. CDR3 size: 15 residues. The CDR3 loop reads CASSLSAKVGQPQHF. The CDR3 region has the DNA TGTGCCAGCAGCTTATCTGCTAAGGTGGGTCAGCCCCAGCATTTT.

The gene calls are TRBV3-1 and TRBJ1-2; no reliable D call. Germline V gene data show CDR1 as LGHDT and CDR2 as YNNKEL (reference sequence). The CDR3 runs 16 residues. V shed 4 bases and J shed 5 bases, with 20 bases lying between them. CDR3 loop: CASSLSLTVASYGYTF. As DNA, the CDR3 is TGTGCCAGCAGCCTATCCCTAACGGTGGCTTCTTATGGCTACACCTTC. Together with reference TRBV3-1 and TRBJ1-2, the CDR3 gives the full variable domain: DTAVSQTPKYLVTQMGNDKSIKCEQNLGHDTMYWYKQDSKKFLKIMFSYNNKELIINETVPNRFSPKSPDKAHLNLHINSLELGDSAVYFCASSLSLTVASYGYTFGSGTRLTVV.

The rearrangement uses TRBV7-2 and TRBJ1-2; D call uncertain. This CDR3 is 15 amino acids long. CDR1 is SGHTA, CDR2 FQGNSA, per germline. V dropped 5 bases and J dropped 6 bases, with 19 bases sitting between them. CDR3 DNA: TGTGCCAGCAGCCCCCTCTTTTATACTGAGGATGGCTACACCTTC. Translated, it gives CASSPLFYTEDGYTF.

This sequence joins TRBV25-1 and TRBJ2-1, with D possibly matching TRBD1 (6 bases). The CDR3 runs 15 residues. Per germline, CDR1 MGHDK and CDR2 SYGVNS. V lost 3 bases, J lost 15 bases, and 24 bases lay in between. The CDR3 DNA reads TGTGCCAGCAGTGACCAACATTCAACAGGGTATTTACGGTTCTTC. It yields the protein CASSDQHSTGYLRFF.

The chain employs TRBV11-2 and TRBJ2-1, with 9 bases fitting TRBD2. The CDR3 has 16 residues. V shed 6 bases and J 1 base; nucleotides not matched to a gene: 7. Germline V gene data show CDR1 as SGHAT and CDR2 as FQNNGV. CDR3: CASRSNSGSSYNEQFF. DNA for the CDR3: TGTGCCAGCAGGTCCAATAGCGGGAGTTCCTACAATGAGCAGTTCTTC.

The rearrangement links TRBV29-1 to TRBJ2-7, with a possible D match to TRBD2 (5 bases). Germline lookup yields CDR1 SQVTM and CDR2 ANQGSEA. The V end lost 7 bases, the J end lost 2 bases, and 15 bases lay between the germline ends. The CDR3 runs 13 residues. In nucleotides, the CDR3 is TGCAGCGCATCGCCACCGGGGACCTACGAGCAGTACTTC. It specifies CSASPPGTYEQYF.

The chain couples TRBV7-2 to TRBJ2-3; D gene unclear. Trimming stripped 5 bases from V and 0 bases from J, with 3 bases between. CDR1 is SGHTA and CDR2 is FQGNSA in the germline V gene. This CDR3 has 12 residues. The CDR3 is CASSGSTDTQYF. CDR3 nucleotides: TGTGCCAGCAGCGGCAGCACAGATACGCAGTATTTT.

The chain couples TRBV5-6 to TRBJ2-4; the match to TRBD2 covers 7 bases. CDR3 size: 14 residues. Per germline, CDR1 SGHDT and CDR2 YYEEEE. V gave up 4 bases and J gave up 4 bases; unmatched junction bases: 5. The CDR3 DNA reads TGTGCCAGCAGCCTACCGGGGGGTAAAAACATTCAGTACTTC. It translates to CASSLPGGKNIQYF.

This clonotype has a single count. The chain combines TRBV20-1 with TRBJ2-1, with 9 bases aligning to TRBD2. Germline V gives CDR1 DFQATT, CDR2 SNEGSKA (reference sequence). V was pared by 3 bases and J by 8 bases, with 11 bases of the junction left unmatched. The CDR3 extends over 15 amino acids. In nucleotides, the CDR3 is TGCAGTGCTAGGGATGGTAGCGGGGGAGAACATGAGCAGTTCTTC. This gives the protein CSARDGSGGEHEQFF.

The rearrangement links TRBV25-1 to TRBJ1-1; tentatively, D is TRBD1 (5 bases). In germline, CDR1 is MGHDK, CDR2 SYGVNS. V was cut by 7 bases and J by 7 bases, with 16 bases left in between. The CDR3 extends over 13 amino acids. The CDR3 protein is CASIGAVAYEAFF. CDR3 DNA sequence: TGTGCCAGCATAGGGGCGGTAGCCTATGAAGCTTTCTTT.

This clonotype was picked up one time. The J gene is TRBJ2-1, the V gene TRBV7-2; maybe TRBD1 (5 bases). The CDR3 covers 15 residues. Germline CDR1 is SGHTA and CDR2 is FQGNSA. V dropped 4 bases and J dropped 5 bases, with 15 bases sitting between them. In DNA, the CDR3 is TGTGCCAGCAGCTCCTGGGCGGACAAAGACAATGAGCAGTTCTTC. Protein: CASSSWADKDNEQFF.

V gene TRBV7-9 combines with J gene TRBJ2-7; 9 bases fit TRBD1. J was trimmed by 4 bases and V by 1 base; bases with no gene match: 5. The CDR3 has 15 amino acids. CDR1 is SEHNR, CDR2 FQNEAQ, per germline (reference sequence). CDR3 bases: TGTGCCAGCAGCTTAGGAGCCGGGACAGGGTACGAGCAGTACTTC. Amino acids: CASSLGAGTGYEQYF.

Here the CDR3 DNA reads TGTGCCAGCAGTTACCGGTCAGCTGTTAACTATGGCTACACCTTC. Its protein product is CASSYRSAVNYGYTF. The gene calls are TRBV6-2 or TRBV6-3 and TRBJ1-2; D is ambiguous. Germline assignment: CDR1 MNHEY and CDR2 SVGEGT. Trimming removed 2 bases from V and 1 base from J, with 11 bases in between. The CDR3 has 15 amino acids.

DNA of the CDR3: TGTGCCAGTAGGGCCGGGACTACGAACCAAGAGACCCAGTACTTC. Amino acids: CASRAGTTNQETQYF. The chain links TRBV19 to TRBJ2-5; 7 bases map to TRBD2. With V trimmed by 6 bases and J by 0 bases, 7 bases remained unmatched. Germline CDR1 reads LNHDA; CDR2 reads SQIVND (reference sequence). This CDR3 has 15 residues.

V gene TRBV7-3 combines with J gene TRBJ2-5; TRBD2 matches 7 bases. Germline trimming cut 2 bases from V and 2 bases from J; bases unmatched to any gene: 14. CDR1 is SGHTA and CDR2 is FQGTGA in the germline V gene. The CDR3 covers 18 residues. CDR3 region: CASSLGLVASGFQETQYF. In DNA form, the CDR3 reads TGTGCCAGCAGCTTAGGTTTGGTGGCTAGCGGCTTTCAAGAGACCCAGTACTTC.

This chain joins TRBV5-1 and TRBJ2-3; D gene uncertain. CDR1 is SGHRS, CDR2 YFSETQ, per germline. The CDR3 extends over 13 amino acids. V lost 7 bases, J lost 4 bases, and 13 bases lay in between. In DNA form, the CDR3 reads TGCGCCAGCTCGCGAGAGATGGCAGATACGCAGTATTTT. Translating it yields CASSREMADTQYF.